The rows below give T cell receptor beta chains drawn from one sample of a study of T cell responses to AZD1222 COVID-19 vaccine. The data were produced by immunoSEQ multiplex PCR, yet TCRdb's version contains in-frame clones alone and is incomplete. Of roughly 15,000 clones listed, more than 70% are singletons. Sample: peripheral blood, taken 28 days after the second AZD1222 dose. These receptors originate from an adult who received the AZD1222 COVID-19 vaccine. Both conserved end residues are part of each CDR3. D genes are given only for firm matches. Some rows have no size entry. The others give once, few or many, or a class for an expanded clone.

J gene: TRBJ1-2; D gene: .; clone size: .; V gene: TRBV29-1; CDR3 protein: CSGGDLQGPHGYTF; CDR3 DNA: TGCAGCGGGGGGGATCTACAGGGTCCCCATGGCTACACCTTC
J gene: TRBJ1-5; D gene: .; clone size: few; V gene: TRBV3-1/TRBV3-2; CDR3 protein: CASVNQPQHF; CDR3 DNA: TGTGCCAGTGTTAATCAGCCCCAGCATTTT
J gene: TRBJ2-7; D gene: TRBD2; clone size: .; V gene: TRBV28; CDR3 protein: CASSETSGGRSSYEQYF; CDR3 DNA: TGTGCCAGCAGTGAGACTAGCGGGGGCCGTAGCTCCTACGAGCAGTACTTC
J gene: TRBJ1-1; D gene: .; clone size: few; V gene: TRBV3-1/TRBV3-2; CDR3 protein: CASREEGNTEAFF; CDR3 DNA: TGTGCCAGCAGGGAAGAGGGGAACACTGAAGCTTTCTTT
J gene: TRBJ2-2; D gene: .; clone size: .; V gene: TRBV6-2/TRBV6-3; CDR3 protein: CASSYSPTDYKGTGELFF; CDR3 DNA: TGTGCCAGCAGTTACTCCCCGACGGACTATAAGGGCACCGGGGAGCTGTTTTTT
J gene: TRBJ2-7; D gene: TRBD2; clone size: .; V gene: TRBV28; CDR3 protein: CASSSASGGSNEQYF; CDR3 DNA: TGTGCCAGCAGCTCCGCCAGCGGGGGCTCCAACGAGCAGTACTTC
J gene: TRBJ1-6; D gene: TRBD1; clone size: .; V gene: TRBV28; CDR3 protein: CASRMGDRGNSPLHF; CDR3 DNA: TGTGCCAGCAGAATGGGGGACAGGGGGAATTCACCCCTCCACTTT
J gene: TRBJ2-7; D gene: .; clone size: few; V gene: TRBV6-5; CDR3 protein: CASSSPLSRGHEQYF; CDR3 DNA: TGTGCCAGCAGTTCCCCTCTCTCCCGAGGCCACGAGCAGTACTTC
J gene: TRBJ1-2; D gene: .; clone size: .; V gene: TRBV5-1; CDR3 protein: CASGPGGHYGYTF; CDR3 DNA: TGCGCCAGCGGTCCGGGGGGGCACTATGGCTACACCTTC
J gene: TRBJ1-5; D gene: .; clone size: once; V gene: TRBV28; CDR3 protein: CASSPLEGGNQPQHF; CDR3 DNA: TGTGCCAGCAGCCCCCTGGAGGGAGGCAATCAGCCCCAGCATTTT
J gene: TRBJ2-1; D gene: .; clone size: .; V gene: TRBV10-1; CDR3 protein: CASSAEFTGRSNEQFF; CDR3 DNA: TGCGCCAGCAGTGCTGAGTTTACGGGACGGAGCAATGAGCAGTTCTTC
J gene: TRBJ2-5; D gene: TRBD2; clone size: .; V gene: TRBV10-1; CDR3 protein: CASSKSSGYQETQYF; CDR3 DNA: TGCGCCAGCAGTAAATCTAGCGGATACCAAGAGACCCAGTACTTC
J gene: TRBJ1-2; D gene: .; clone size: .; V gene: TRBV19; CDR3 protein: CASTRGAGYGYTF; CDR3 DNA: TGTGCCAGTACAAGGGGCGCGGGCTATGGCTACACCTTC
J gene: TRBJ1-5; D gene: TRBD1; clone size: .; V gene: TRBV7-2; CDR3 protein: CASSSQGGNQPQHF; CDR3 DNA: TGTGCCAGCAGCTCACAGGGGGGCAATCAGCCCCAGCATTTT
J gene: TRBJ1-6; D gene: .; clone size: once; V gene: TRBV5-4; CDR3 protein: CASSLGGVSSSPLHF; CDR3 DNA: TGTGCCAGCAGCTTGGGAGGTGTTTCGAGTTCACCCCTCCACTTT
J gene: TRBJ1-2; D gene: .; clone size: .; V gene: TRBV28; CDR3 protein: CASTQEPTDNYGYTF; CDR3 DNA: TGTGCCAGCACGCAAGAGCCAACAGATAACTATGGCTACACCTTC
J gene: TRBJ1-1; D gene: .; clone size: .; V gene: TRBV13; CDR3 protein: CASSLGAATDTEAFF; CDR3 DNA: TGTGCCAGCAGCTTAGGAGCGGCCACGGACACTGAAGCTTTCTTT
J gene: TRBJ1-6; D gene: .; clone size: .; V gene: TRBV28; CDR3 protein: CASQKSGSSYNSPLHF; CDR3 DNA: TGTGCCAGCCAGAAGTCAGGCAGCTCCTATAATTCACCCCTCCACTTT
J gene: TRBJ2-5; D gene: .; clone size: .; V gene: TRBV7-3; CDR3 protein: CASSLIGGVQETQYF; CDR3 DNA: TGTGCCAGCAGCTTAATAGGCGGGGTACAAGAGACCCAGTACTTC
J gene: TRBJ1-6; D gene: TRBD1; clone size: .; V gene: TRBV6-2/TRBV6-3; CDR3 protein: CASSYSIRGQNSPLHF; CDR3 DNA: TGTGCCAGCAGTTACTCGATCCGGGGACAGAATTCACCCCTCCACTTT
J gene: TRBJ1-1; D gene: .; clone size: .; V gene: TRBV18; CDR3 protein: CASSNGQSNTEAFF; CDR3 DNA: TGTGCCAGCTCAAATGGACAGTCGAACACTGAAGCTTTCTTT
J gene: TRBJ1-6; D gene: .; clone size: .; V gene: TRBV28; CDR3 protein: CASSLGRTGNSPLHF; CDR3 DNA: TGTGCCAGCAGTCTTGGGAGAACAGGGAATTCACCCCTCCACTTT
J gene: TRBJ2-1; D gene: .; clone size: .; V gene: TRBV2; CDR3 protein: CASSWTGTSPADRNEQFF; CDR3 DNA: TGTGCCAGCAGTTGGACAGGGACTAGTCCAGCCGATAGGAATGAGCAGTTCTTC
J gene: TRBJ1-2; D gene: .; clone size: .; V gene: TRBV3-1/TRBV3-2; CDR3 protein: CASSQTSDGYTF; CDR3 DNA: TGTGCCAGCAGCCAAACCTCAGATGGCTACACCTTC
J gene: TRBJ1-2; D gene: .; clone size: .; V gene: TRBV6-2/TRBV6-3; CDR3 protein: CASSYALQDVYGYTF; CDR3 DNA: TGTGCCAGCAGTTACGCACTTCAGGATGTCTATGGCTACACCTTC
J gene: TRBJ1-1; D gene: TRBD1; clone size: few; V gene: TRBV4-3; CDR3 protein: CASSVRGGDSGGETEAFF; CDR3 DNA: TGCGCCAGCAGCGTTCGAGGGGGGGACAGCGGAGGGGAAACTGAAGCTTTCTTT
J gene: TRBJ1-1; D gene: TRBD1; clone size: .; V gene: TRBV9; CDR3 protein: CASTPRGGRDTEAFF; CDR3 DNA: TGTGCCAGCACCCCCAGGGGGGGCAGGGACACTGAAGCTTTCTTT
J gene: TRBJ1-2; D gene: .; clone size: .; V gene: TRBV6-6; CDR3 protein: CASSYRTDRSYGYTF; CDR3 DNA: TGTGCCAGCAGTTACCGCACCGACAGGTCCTATGGCTACACCTTC
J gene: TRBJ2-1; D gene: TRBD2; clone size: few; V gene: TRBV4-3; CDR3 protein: CASSQDRGGLNEQFF; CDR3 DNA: TGCGCCAGCAGCCAAGATCGGGGAGGGCTAAATGAGCAGTTCTTC
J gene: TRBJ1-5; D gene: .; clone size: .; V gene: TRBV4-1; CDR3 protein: CASSDPARNQPQHF; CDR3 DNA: TGCGCCAGCAGCGACCCAGCGAGGAATCAGCCCCAGCATTTT
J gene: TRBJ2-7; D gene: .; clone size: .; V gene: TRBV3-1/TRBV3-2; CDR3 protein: CASSQNDMGQYF; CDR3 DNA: TGTGCCAGCAGCCAAAACGATATGGGGCAGTACTTC
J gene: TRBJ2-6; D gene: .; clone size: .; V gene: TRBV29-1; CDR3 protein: CSVGQGQSGANVLTF; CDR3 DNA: TGCAGCGTTGGCCAGGGCCAATCTGGGGCCAACGTCCTGACTTTC
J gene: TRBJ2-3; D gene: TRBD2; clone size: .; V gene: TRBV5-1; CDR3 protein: CASSQAGRTDTQYF; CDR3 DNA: TGCGCCAGCAGCCAAGCGGGGAGGACAGATACGCAGTATTTT
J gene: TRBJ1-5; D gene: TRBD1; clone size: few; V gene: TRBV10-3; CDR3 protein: CAISEFGTEDQPQHF; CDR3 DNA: TGTGCCATCAGCGAGTTCGGGACAGAAGATCAGCCCCAGCATTTT
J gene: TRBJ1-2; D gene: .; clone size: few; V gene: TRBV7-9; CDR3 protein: CASSNPGDYGYTF; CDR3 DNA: TGTGCCAGCAGTAACCCAGGGGACTATGGCTACACCTTC
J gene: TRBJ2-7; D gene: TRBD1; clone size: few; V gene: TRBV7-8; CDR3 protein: CASSLGSRDSSEQYF; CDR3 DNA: TGTGCCAGCAGCTTAGGGTCTCGGGACAGTTCCGAGCAGTACTTC
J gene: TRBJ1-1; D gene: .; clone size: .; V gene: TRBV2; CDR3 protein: CASSEALRVLAFF; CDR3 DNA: TGTGCCAGCAGTGAAGCGCTTCGGGTCCTGGCTTTCTTT
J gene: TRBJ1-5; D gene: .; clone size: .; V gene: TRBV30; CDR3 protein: CAWSVQTDQPQHF; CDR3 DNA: TGTGCCTGGAGTGTACAGACAGATCAGCCCCAGCATTTT
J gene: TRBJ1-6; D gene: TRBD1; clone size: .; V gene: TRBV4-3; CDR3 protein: CASSDRDRDSPLHF; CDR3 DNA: TGCGCCAGCAGCGACCGGGACAGAGATTCACCCCTCCACTTT
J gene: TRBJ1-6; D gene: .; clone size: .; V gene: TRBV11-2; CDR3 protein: CASSLYQRAGSPLHF; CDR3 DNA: TGTGCCAGCAGCTTGTACCAAAGGGCGGGATCACCCCTCCACTTT
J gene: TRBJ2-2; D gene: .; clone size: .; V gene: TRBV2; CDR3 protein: CASSNRGNTGELFF; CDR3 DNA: TGTGCCAGCAGTAACAGAGGGAACACCGGGGAGCTGTTTTTT
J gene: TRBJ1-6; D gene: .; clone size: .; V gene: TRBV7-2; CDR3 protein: CASSLSVQGHNSPLHF; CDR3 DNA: TGTGCCAGCAGCTTAAGCGTACAGGGCCATAATTCACCCCTCCACTTT
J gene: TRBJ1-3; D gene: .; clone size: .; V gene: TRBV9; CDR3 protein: CASSEAGGGHYSGNTIYF; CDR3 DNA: TGTGCCAGCAGCGAAGCCGGGGGGGGCCATTACTCTGGAAACACCATATATTTT
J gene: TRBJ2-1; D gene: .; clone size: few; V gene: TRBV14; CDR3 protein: CASSQVWPANNEQFF; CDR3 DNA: TGTGCCAGCAGCCAAGTGTGGCCAGCTAACAATGAGCAGTTCTTC
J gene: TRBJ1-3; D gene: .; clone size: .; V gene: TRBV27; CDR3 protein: CASSRVGQNSGNTIYF; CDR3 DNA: TGTGCCAGCAGTAGGGTGGGGCAGAACTCTGGAAACACCATATATTTT
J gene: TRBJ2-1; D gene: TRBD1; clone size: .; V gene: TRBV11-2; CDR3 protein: CASSLDTGVYNEQFF; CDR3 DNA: TGTGCCAGCAGCTTAGACACAGGGGTCTACAATGAGCAGTTCTTC
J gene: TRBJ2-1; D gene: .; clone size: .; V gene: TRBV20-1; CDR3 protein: CSASVIGGPNEQFF; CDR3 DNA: TGCAGTGCTAGTGTTATCGGGGGCCCTAACGAGCAGTTCTTC
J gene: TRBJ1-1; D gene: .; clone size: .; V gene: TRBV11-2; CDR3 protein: CASSLVPGKLDTEAFF; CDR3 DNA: TGTGCCAGCAGCTTAGTACCGGGGAAGCTGGACACTGAAGCTTTCTTT
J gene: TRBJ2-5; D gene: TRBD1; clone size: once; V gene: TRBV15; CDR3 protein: CATSIDRGQETQYF; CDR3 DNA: TGTGCCACCAGCATCGACAGGGGACAAGAGACCCAGTACTTC
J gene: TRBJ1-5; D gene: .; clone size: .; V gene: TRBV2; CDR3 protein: CASSGIWGNQPQHF; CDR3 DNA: TGTGCCAGCAGTGGGATCTGGGGCAATCAGCCCCAGCATTTT
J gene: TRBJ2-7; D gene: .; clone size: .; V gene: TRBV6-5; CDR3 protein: CASSYIAGVGYEQYF; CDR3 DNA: TGTGCCAGCAGTTATATTGCAGGGGTGGGCTACGAGCAGTACTTC
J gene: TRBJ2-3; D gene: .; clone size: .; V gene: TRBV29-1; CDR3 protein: CSVGQVLSTDTQYF; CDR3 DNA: TGCAGCGTTGGTCAGGTTCTCAGCACAGATACGCAGTATTTT
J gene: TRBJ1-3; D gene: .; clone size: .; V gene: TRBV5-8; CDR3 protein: CASSLTGFSGNTIYF; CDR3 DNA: TGTGCCAGCAGTCTGACAGGCTTCTCTGGAAACACCATATATTTT
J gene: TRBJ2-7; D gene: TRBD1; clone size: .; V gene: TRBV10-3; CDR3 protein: CASRDSSYEQYF; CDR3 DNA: TGTGCCAGCCGGGACAGCTCCTACGAGCAGTACTTC
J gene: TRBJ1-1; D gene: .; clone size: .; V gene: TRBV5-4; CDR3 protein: CASSWGGRSEAFF; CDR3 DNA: TGTGCCAGCAGCTGGGGGGGACGGTCTGAAGCTTTCTTT
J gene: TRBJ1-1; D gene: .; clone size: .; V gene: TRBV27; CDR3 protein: CASSLQGRSTEAFF; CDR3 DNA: TGTGCCAGCAGTTTACAGGGTCGGAGCACTGAAGCTTTCTTT
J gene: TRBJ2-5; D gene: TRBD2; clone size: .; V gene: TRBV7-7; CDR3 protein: CASSLAGDREETQYF; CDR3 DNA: TGTGCCAGCAGTTTAGCGGGTGACAGAGAAGAGACCCAGTACTTC